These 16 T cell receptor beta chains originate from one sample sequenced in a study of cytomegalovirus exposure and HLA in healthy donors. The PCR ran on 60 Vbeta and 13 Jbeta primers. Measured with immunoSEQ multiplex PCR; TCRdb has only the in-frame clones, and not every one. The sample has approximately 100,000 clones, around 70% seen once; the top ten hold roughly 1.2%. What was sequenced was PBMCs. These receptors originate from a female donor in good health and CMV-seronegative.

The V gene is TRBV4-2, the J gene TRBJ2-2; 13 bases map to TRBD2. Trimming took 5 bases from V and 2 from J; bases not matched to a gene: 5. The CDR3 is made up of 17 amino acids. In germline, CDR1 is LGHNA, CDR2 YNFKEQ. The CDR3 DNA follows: TGTGCCAGCAGCTGGACTAGCGGGAGTACTAACACCGGGGAGCTGTTTTTT. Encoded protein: CASSWTSGSTNTGELFF.

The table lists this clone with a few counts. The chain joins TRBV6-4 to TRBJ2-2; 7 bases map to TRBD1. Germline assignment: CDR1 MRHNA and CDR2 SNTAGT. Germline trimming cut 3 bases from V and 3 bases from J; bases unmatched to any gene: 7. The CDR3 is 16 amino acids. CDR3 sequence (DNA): TGTGCCAGCAGTGAAACAGGGGCCGGAGACACCGGGGAGCTGTTTTTT. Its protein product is CASSETGAGDTGELFF.

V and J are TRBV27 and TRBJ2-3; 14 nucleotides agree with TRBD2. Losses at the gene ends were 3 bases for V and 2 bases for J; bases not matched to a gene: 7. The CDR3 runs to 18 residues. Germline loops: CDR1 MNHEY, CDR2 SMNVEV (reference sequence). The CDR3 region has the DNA TGTGCCAGCAGTTTCGGACTAGCGGGGGGTGGGTACACAGATACGCAGTATTTT. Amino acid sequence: CASSFGLAGGGYTDTQYF.

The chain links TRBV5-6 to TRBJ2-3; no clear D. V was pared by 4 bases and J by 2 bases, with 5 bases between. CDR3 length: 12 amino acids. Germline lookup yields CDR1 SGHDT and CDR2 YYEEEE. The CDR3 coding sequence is TGTGCCAGCAGCCCATCCACAGATACGCAGTATTTT. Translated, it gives CASSPSTDTQYF.

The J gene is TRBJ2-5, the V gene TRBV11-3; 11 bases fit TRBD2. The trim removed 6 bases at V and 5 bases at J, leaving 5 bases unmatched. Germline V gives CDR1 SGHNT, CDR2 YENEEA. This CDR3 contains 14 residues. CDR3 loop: CASRPRTSGETQYF. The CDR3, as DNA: TGTGCCAGCAGACCGAGGACTAGCGGGGAGACCCAGTACTTC.

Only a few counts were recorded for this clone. CDR3 loop: CASSSQENTEAFF. The CDR3 DNA follows: TGTGCCAGCAGTTCGCAGGAGAACACTGAAGCTTTCTTT. The chain links TRBV14 to TRBJ1-1; D not certain. The V end was cut by 6 bases, the J end by 1 base, with 9 bases between. The germline V gene encodes CDR1 SGHDN and CDR2 FVKESK. The CDR3 runs 13 residues.

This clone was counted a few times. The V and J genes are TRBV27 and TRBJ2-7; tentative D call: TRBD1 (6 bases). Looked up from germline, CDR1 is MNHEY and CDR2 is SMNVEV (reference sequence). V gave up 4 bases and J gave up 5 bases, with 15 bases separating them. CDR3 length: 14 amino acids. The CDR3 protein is CASSSSQGTDEQYF. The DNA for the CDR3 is TGTGCCAGCAGTTCGAGCCAGGGGACCGACGAGCAGTACTTC.

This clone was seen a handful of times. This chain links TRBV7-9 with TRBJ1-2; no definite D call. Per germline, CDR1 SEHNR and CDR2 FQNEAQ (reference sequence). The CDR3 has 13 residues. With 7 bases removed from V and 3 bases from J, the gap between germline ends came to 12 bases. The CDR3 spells CASTMGGYYGYTF. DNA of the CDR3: TGTGCCAGCACCATGGGAGGGTACTATGGCTACACCTTC.

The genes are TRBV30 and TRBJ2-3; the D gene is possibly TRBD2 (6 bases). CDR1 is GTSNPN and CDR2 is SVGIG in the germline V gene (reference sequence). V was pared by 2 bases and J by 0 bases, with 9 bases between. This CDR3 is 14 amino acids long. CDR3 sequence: CAWSSSGSTDTQYF. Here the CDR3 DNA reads TGTGCCTGGAGTAGTAGCGGTAGCACAGATACGCAGTATTTT.

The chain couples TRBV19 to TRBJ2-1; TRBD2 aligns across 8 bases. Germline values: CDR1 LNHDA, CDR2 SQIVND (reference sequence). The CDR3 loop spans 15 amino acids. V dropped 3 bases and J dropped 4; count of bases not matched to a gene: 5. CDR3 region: CASSISGRGYNEQFF. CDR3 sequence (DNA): TGTGCCAGTAGTATTTCCGGGAGGGGTTACAATGAGCAGTTCTTC. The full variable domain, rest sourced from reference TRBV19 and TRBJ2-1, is DGGITQSPKYLFRKEGQNVTLSCEQNLNHDAMYWYRQDPGQGLRLIYYSQIVNDFQKGDIAEGYSVSREKKESFPLTVTSAQKNPTAFYLCASSISGRGYNEQFFGPGTRLTVL.

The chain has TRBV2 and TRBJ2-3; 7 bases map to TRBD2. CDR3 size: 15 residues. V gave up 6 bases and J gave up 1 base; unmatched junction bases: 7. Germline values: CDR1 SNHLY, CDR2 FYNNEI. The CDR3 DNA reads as TGTGCCAGCAGGCTTTTGGCGGGGGGCACAGATACGCAGTATTTT. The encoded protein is CASRLLAGGTDTQYF.

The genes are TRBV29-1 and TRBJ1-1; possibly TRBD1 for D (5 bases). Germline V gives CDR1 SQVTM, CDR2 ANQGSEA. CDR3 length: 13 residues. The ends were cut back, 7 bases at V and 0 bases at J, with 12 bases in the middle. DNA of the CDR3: TGCAGCGGACGACAGACCCTGAACACTGAAGCTTTCTTT. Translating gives CSGRQTLNTEAFF.

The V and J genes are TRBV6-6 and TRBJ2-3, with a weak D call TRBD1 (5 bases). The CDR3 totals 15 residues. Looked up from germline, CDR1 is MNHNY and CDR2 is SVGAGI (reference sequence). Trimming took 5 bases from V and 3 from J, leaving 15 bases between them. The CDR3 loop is CASSPLGLGTDTQYF. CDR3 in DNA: TGTGCCAGCAGTCCTCTGGGGCTGGGGACAGATACGCAGTATTTT.

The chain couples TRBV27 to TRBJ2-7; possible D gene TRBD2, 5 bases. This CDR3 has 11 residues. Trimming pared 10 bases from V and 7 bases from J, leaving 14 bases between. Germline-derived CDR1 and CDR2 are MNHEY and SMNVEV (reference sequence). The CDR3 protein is CATLIGGEQYF. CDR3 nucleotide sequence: TGTGCCACCCTGATTGGCGGGGAGCAGTACTTC.

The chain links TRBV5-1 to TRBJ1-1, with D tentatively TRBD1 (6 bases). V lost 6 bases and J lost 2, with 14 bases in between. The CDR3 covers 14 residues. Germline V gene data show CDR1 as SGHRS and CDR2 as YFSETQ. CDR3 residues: CASMGGGVNTEAFF. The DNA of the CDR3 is TGCGCCAGCATGGGAGGGGGTGTAAACACTGAAGCTTTCTTT.

Here the CDR3 DNA reads TGCGCCAGCAGCCAGGTTTTTGGGGACAGCCACTACGAGCAGTACTTC. It encodes CASSQVFGDSHYEQYF. The genes are TRBV4-1 and TRBJ2-7; 7 bases are a match to TRBD1. The germline V gene encodes CDR1 MGHRA and CDR2 YSYEKL. V gave up 3 bases and J gave up 3 bases; unmatched junction bases: 11. The CDR3 is 16 amino acids.